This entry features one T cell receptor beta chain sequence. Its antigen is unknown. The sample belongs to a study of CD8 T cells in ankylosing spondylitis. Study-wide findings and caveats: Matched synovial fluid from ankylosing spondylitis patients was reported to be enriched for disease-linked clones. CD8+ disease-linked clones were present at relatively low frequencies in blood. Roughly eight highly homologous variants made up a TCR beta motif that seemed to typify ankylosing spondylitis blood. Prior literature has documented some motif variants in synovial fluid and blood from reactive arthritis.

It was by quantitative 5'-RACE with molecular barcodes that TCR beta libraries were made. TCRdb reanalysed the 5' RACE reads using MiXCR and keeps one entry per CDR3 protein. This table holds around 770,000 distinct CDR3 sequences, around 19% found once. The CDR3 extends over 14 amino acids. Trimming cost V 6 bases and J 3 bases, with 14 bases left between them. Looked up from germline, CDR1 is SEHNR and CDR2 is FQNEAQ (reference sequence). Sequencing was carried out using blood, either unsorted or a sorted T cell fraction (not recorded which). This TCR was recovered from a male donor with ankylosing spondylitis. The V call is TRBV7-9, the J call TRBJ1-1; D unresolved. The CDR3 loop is CASRPSGRHTEAFF. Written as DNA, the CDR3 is TGTGCCAGCAGACCCTCTGGGAGGCACACTGAAGCTTTCTTT.